The rows below give T cell receptor beta chains drawn from one sample of a study of T-cell memory formation after mild COVID-19. TCRdb re-derived calls from the 5' RACE reads in MiXCR, one entry per CDR3 protein. The table includes more than 300,000 distinct CDR3 sequences, about 13% detected once. Sequencing was performed on PBMCs or a T cell subset sorted from them (not recorded which). The source is a man between 18 and 35 years old who had mild COVID-19 (a few samples of this study predate the infection). Cell type and time point are not known. Each CDR3 is given with its conserved first and last residue. Fields, in order: CDR3 DNA, CDR3 protein, clone size, D gene, V gene, J gene. A D gene is named only where the DNA matches it firmly. Size is stated for part of the rows, as once, few or many counts, or as a class when the clone is expanded.

TGTGCCAGCAGTTACCTGGGACTTAGCACAGATACGCAGTATTTT,CASSYLGLSTDTQYF,few,.,TRBV6-6,TRBJ2-3
TGTGCCAGCAGGGAGGAAGGGGGGCCGCTTGGTGAGCAGTTCTTC,CASREEGGPLGEQFF,few,.,TRBV3-1,TRBJ2-1
TGTGCCAGCAGCTCGTTCGACACGGACGCTTATGGCTACACCTTC,CASSSFDTDAYGYTF,.,.,TRBV11-2,TRBJ1-2
TGTGCCAGCAGCTCACCCGGGACAGGGATGCCCAACGTCCTGACTTTC,CASSSPGTGMPNVLTF,.,TRBD1,TRBV7-2,TRBJ2-6
TGCAGTGCTAGCGGCGCGGGGGGTACCTACGAGCAGTACTTC,CSASGAGGTYEQYF,few,TRBD2,TRBV20-1,TRBJ2-7
TGTGCCAGCAGCTTCGGGACAGGGAAGATCGAGGGCTACACCTTC,CASSFGTGKIEGYTF,few,TRBD1,TRBV13,TRBJ1-2
TGTGCCAGCAGCCCGAGGGGCGGGCCAGGTCGTCGGAATGAGCAGTTCTTC,CASSPRGGPGRRNEQFF,few,.,TRBV7-3,TRBJ2-1
.,CASSKQQLMKNCFF,few,.,TRBV21-1,TRBJ1-4
TGCGCCAGCAGCTTGGGTCCGTCGGGAGATGGGGAAAAACTGTTTTTT,CASSLGPSGDGEKLFF,medium-sized,.,TRBV5-1,TRBJ1-4
TGTGCCAGCAGTGGAGGGACTAGCGTCCATGAGCAGTTCTTC,CASSGGTSVHEQFF,.,TRBD2,TRBV2,TRBJ2-1
TGTGCCAGCAGCCGGGACAGGTCTTTGCTCTCTGGAAACACCATATATTTT,CASSRDRSLLSGNTIYF,.,TRBD1,TRBV6-5,TRBJ1-3
TGTGCCAGCAGCATACCTACCGGGGCGTCGAACACCGGGGAGCTGTTTTTT,CASSIPTGASNTGELFF,.,.,TRBV11-2,TRBJ2-2
TGTGCCAGCAGCCGGGACAGGGGGCTTATGGGCAATGAGCAGTTCTTC,CASSRDRGLMGNEQFF,.,TRBD1,TRBV7-3,TRBJ2-1
TGTGCCAGCAACCTAGGGTCTAGCGGGGCAGATACGCAGTATTTT,CASNLGSSGADTQYF,.,TRBD2,TRBV12-3/TRBV12-4,TRBJ2-3
TGCGCCAGCAGCTTGGCGTCCCTAGCGGGCTTCACAGATACGCAGTATTTT,CASSLASLAGFTDTQYF,.,TRBD2,TRBV5-1,TRBJ2-3
TGTGCCAGCACCCCAGCCCTGCAGAACTATGGCTACACCTTC,CASTPALQNYGYTF,few,.,TRBV6-2/TRBV6-3,TRBJ1-2
TGTGCTGTGCGGGCCGAGACCCAGTACTTC,CAVRAETQYF,.,.,TRBV12-3/TRBV12-4,TRBJ2-5
TGCGCCAGCAGCCGGGACACGACGAACACTGAAGCTTTCTTT,CASSRDTTNTEAFF,few,.,TRBV5-1,TRBJ1-1
TGTGCCAGCAGTTTGATTGCCCAGCCGGGGCCTAGTAATGAGGAAAAACTGTTTTTT,CASSLIAQPGPSNEEKLFF,.,.,TRBV6-6,TRBJ1-4
TGCGCCAGCAGCTTGGCCTTGGACAGGTCGGGGAACACTGAAGCTTTCTTT,CASSLALDRSGNTEAFF,.,TRBD1,TRBV5-1,TRBJ1-1
TGTGCCAGCATTAAGGATCGGGAGACCCAGTACTTC,CASIKDRETQYF,few,.,TRBV12-3/TRBV12-4,TRBJ2-5
TGTGCCAGCAGAAGCAGACAGGGGGAATACGAGCAGTACTTC,CASRSRQGEYEQYF,.,.,TRBV21-1,TRBJ2-7
TGTGCCAGCCACCCGAGCACAGATACGCAGTATTTT,CASHPSTDTQYF,.,.,TRBV27,TRBJ2-3
TGTGCCAGCAGTGGCCAACGGACGGCGAACACTGAAGCTTTCTTT,CASSGQRTANTEAFF,.,.,TRBV6-1,TRBJ1-1
TGTGCCAGCAGCCCTAGGACAGGGGATTATAATTCACCCCTCCACTTT,CASSPRTGDYNSPLHF,few,TRBD1,TRBV5-5,TRBJ1-6
TGCAGTGCTAGACCCTTAGGGACAGGTTACACCGGGGAGCTGTTTTTT,CSARPLGTGYTGELFF,.,TRBD1,TRBV20-1,TRBJ2-2
TGTGCCAGCAGCTCCTCCGGGACAGCTGCTAACTATGGCTACACCTTC,CASSSSGTAANYGYTF,.,TRBD1,TRBV7-2,TRBJ1-2
TGTGCCAGTAACCCAACTAGGAACACTGAAGCTTTCTTT,CASNPTRNTEAFF,.,.,TRBV19,TRBJ1-1